These 25 T cell receptor beta chains share one sample of origin, sequenced in a study of T-cell reconstitution after alpha-beta-depleted transplantation in children. Preparation of the TCRbeta library was carried out with unique molecular identifiers. MiXCR, run by TCRdb on the PCR reads, gives a single entry per CDR3 protein. This sample carries about 980,000 distinct CDR3 sequences, about 29% of them seen once, and the ten largest clones take roughly 28%. Sequenced material: PBMCs, mostly from graft donor cells, taken 360 days after TCRalphabeta/CD19-depleted stem cell transplant. The receptors derive from a boy under two years old who had a stem cell transplant for SCID, so the T cells may come from the graft donor.

The gene calls are TRBV12-3 or TRBV12-4 and TRBJ2-5; D ambiguous. This CDR3 spans 13 amino acids. V gave up 3 bases and J gave up 3 bases, with 8 bases separating them. CDR3 region: CASSFGLEETQYF. The CDR3 nucleotides read TGTGCCAGCAGTTTCGGTTTGGAAGAGACCCAGTACTTC.

This clonotype was picked up a small number of times. This chain links TRBV29-1 with TRBJ1-1; a weak D match, TRBD1 (6 bases). The CDR3 is 11 residues long. In germline, CDR1 is SQVTM, CDR2 ANQGSEA. The V gene lost 5 bases and the J gene lost 4 bases, with 8 bases spanning the gap. CDR3: CSVHRVTEAFF. The DNA of the CDR3 is TGCAGCGTTCACAGGGTCACTGAAGCTTTCTTT. Supplemented by reference TRBV29-1 and TRBJ1-1, the full variable domain reads SAVISQKPSRDICQRGTSLTIQCQVDSQVTMMFWYRQQPGQSLTLIATANQGSEATYESGFVIDKFPISRPNLTFSTLTVSNMSPEDSSIYLCSVHRVTEAFFGQGTRLTVV.

The chain combines TRBV20-1 with TRBJ2-3, with D maybe TRBD1 (5 bases). Germline CDR1 is DFQATT and CDR2 is SNEGSKA (reference sequence). CDR3 length: 18 residues. V was cut by 6 bases and J by 4 bases, with 29 bases left in between. CDR3 sequence reads: CSAQTKWGAYAGADTQYF. The CDR3 coding sequence is TGCAGTGCGCAAACCAAGTGGGGCGCATATGCTGGGGCAGATACGCAGTATTTT.

The DNA for the CDR3 is TGTGCCAGCAGCTTCAAAGGGGCTTTCTTT. This sequence encodes CASSFKGAFF. This chain joins TRBV7-2 and TRBJ1-1; D is undetermined. Germline CDR1 is SGHTA and CDR2 is FQGNSA. Between the trimmed V and J ends, which lost 3 bases and 11 bases, there was a span of 7 bases. The CDR3 runs 10 residues. Together with reference TRBV7-2 and TRBJ1-1, the CDR3 gives the full variable domain: GAGVSQSPSNKVTEKGKDVELRCDPISGHTALYWYRQSLGQGLEFLIYFQGNSAPDKSGLPSDRFSAERTGGSVSTLTIQRTQQEDSAVYLCASSFKGAFFGQGTRLTVV.

The genes are TRBV5-1 and TRBJ1-1; D call uncertain. The germline gives CDR1 SGHRS, CDR2 YFSETQ. Trimming removed 4 bases at V and 4 bases at J, with 11 bases between. The length of the CDR3 is 13 residues. In DNA, the CDR3 is TGCGCCAGCAGCCCTACGTGGGGCACTGAAGCTTTCTTT. Amino acids: CASSPTWGTEAFF.

The rearrangement links TRBV7-8 to TRBJ2-1; perhaps TRBD2 as D (6 bases). Germline V gives CDR1 SGHVS, CDR2 FQNEAQ. The CDR3 consists of 15 residues. With 1 base removed from V and 9 bases from J, the gap between germline ends came to 16 bases. CDR3 nucleotides: TGTGCCAGCAGCTTAGTAGGACTACCCACGGGTGAGCAGTTCTTC. Translating it yields CASSLVGLPTGEQFF.

V usage is TRBV27 and J usage is TRBJ1-2; D is uncertain. V was shortened by 3 bases and J by 0 bases, with 11 bases between the two germline ends. This CDR3 comprises 15 residues. Looked up from germline, CDR1 is MNHEY and CDR2 is SMNVEV (reference sequence). CDR3 protein: CASSFRVDPNYGYTF. For the CDR3, the DNA is TGTGCCAGCAGTTTTAGAGTGGACCCTAACTATGGCTACACCTTC.

The chain links TRBV5-1 to TRBJ1-1; 8 nucleotides line up with TRBD1. Germline loops: CDR1 SGHRS, CDR2 YFSETQ. This CDR3 spans 15 amino acids. The J segment lost 3 bases and the V segment lost 1 base, leaving 5 bases of the junction unmatched. The CDR3 protein is CASSLSGGAHTEAFF. DNA of the CDR3: TGCGCCAGCAGCTTGTCAGGGGGCGCGCACACTGAAGCTTTCTTT.

The chain links TRBV6-6 to TRBJ1-2, with D possibly matching TRBD1 (5 bases). The V gene's germline CDR1 is MNHNY and CDR2 SVGAGI (reference sequence). The CDR3 runs to 10 residues. V was shortened by 11 bases and J by 8 bases, with 12 bases between the two germline ends. The CDR3 sequence: CASGAAGYTF. CDR3 DNA: TGTGCCTCCGGGGCCGCAGGCTACACCTTC.

The chain links TRBV7-6 to TRBJ1-4; possibly TRBD1 for D (6 bases). The CDR3 covers 15 residues. V lost 5 bases and J lost 5, with 15 bases in between. Germline V gives CDR1 SGHVS, CDR2 FNYEAQ. The CDR3 here is CASSSQGFRNEKLFF. The CDR3 coding sequence is TGTGCCAGCAGCAGTCAGGGGTTCAGGAATGAAAAACTGTTTTTT.

The gene calls are TRBV23-1 and TRBJ2-1, with 9 bases that match TRBD2. TRBV23-1 falls under the ORF class, with uncertain function. The CDR3 length is 14 residues. The J segment lost 6 bases and the V segment lost 5 bases, leaving 5 bases of the junction unmatched. In DNA form, the CDR3 reads TGCGCCAGCAGTAGCGGCGGGGGGGCCAATGAGCAGTTCTTC. It translates to CASSSGGGANEQFF.

The chain joins TRBV12-3 or TRBV12-4 to TRBJ2-1; D possibly corresponds to TRBD2 (7 bases). V was pared by 8 bases and J by 2 bases, with 16 bases between. The CDR3 has 15 amino acids. This CDR3 is CASSSGGPPYNEQFF. The CDR3 DNA reads TGTGCCAGCTCCTCCGGGGGGCCCCCCTACAATGAGCAGTTCTTC.

J is TRBJ2-7 and V is TRBV7-2; 8 nucleotides agree with TRBD1. Germline values: CDR1 SGHTA, CDR2 FQGNSA. CDR3 size: 14 residues. Losses at the gene ends were 6 bases for V and 5 bases for J; bases not matched to a gene: 9. In DNA form, the CDR3 reads TGTGCCAGCAGTCCGGACAGGGTCACCCACGAGCAGTACTTC. This encodes CASSPDRVTHEQYF.

This clonotype came up a few times. V usage is TRBV2 and J usage is TRBJ1-1, with D unclear. The germline gives CDR1 SNHLY, CDR2 FYNNEI. V shed 6 bases and J shed 4 bases, with 12 bases lying between them. This CDR3 region has 13 residues. The DNA of the CDR3 is TGTGCCAGCAGGGGTACAATGAGCACTGAAGCTTTCTTT. Translating it yields CASRGTMSTEAFF.

The chain recombines TRBV5-1 with TRBJ2-3; 11 bases agree with TRBD2. There are 16 residues in the CDR3. The V and J ends lost 4 bases and 4 bases, in that order; junction bases with no gene match: 8. CDR1 and CDR2 (germline): SGHRS, YFSETQ. The CDR3 sequence is CASSIGTSGRADTQYF. The CDR3 nucleotides are TGCGCCAGCAGCATCGGGACTAGCGGTAGAGCAGATACGCAGTATTTT.

This chain joins TRBV7-8 and TRBJ2-3; D might be TRBD2 (6 bases). CDR1 and CDR2 (germline): SGHVS, FQNEAQ. Trimming took off 5 bases at V and 6 bases at J, with 18 bases between the two ends. This CDR3 region has 15 residues. Written as DNA, the CDR3 is TGTGCCAGCAGCCGTACGGGGAGACGGGGGGATACGCAGTATTTT. Its translation: CASSRTGRRGDTQYF.

On this clonotype itself: A single base separates this from a much larger clone, so it may be a read error. The chain uses TRBV3-1 and TRBJ2-7; D is unresolved. The CDR3 totals 13 residues. The germline CDR1 and CDR2 sequences are LGHDT and YNNKEL (reference sequence). Trimming took off 0 bases at V and 2 bases at J, with 5 bases between the two ends. Written as DNA, the CDR3 is TGTGCCAGCAGCCAAGATTACACCTACGAGCAGTACTTC. Its protein product is CASSQDYTYEQYF.

This clonotype turned up a few times. The chain uses TRBV5-1 and TRBJ2-7; 7 bases match TRBD1. V was pared by 4 bases and J by 8 bases, with 6 bases of the junction left unmatched. Germline V gene data show CDR1 as SGHRS and CDR2 as YFSETQ. This CDR3 spans 12 amino acids. The CDR3 bases are TGCGCCAGCAGCGCGGACAGGCAACAGCAGTACTTC. It codes for CASSADRQQQYF.

This clonotype was observed a few times. The rearrangement uses TRBV7-9 and TRBJ2-7, with D possibly matching TRBD2 (5 bases). CDR3 size: 14 residues. The ends were cut back, 7 bases at V and 3 bases at J, with 16 bases in the middle. The germline V gene encodes CDR1 SEHNR and CDR2 FQNEAQ (reference sequence). As DNA, the CDR3 is TGTGCCAGCACCTCCTCAGGACGGGACTACGAGCAGTACTTC. Its protein is CASTSSGRDYEQYF.

This clonotype was counted a few times. The chain links TRBV5-1 to TRBJ1-1; 7 bases are shared with TRBD1. Germline V gene data show CDR1 as SGHRS and CDR2 as YFSETQ. The CDR3 is 15 residues long. The V and J ends lost 4 bases and 5 bases, in that order; junction bases with no gene match: 11. The CDR3, as DNA: TGCGCCAGCAGCAACCCGACAGGGTTGGGGACTGAAGCTTTCTTT. It translates to CASSNPTGLGTEAFF.

This clonotype was seen more than once but under ten times. The chain recombines TRBV7-2 with TRBJ2-3; the D gene could be TRBD1 or TRBD2 (6 bases each). The CDR3 is 14 residues long. Germline V gene data show CDR1 as SGHTA and CDR2 as FQGNSA. V lost 8 bases and J lost 3, with 15 bases in between. This CDR3 reads CASLGGLATDTQYF. The CDR3 nucleotides are TGTGCCAGCTTAGGGGGGCTAGCAACAGATACGCAGTATTTT. The whole variable domain, remainder taken from reference TRBV7-2 and TRBJ2-3, is GAGVSQSPSNKVTEKGKDVELRCDPISGHTALYWYRQSLGQGLEFLIYFQGNSAPDKSGLPSDRFSAERTGGSVSTLTIQRTQQEDSAVYLCASLGGLATDTQYFGPGTRLTVL.

The V and J genes are TRBV12-3 or TRBV12-4 and TRBJ2-7, with TRBD2 matching over 7 bases. The CDR3 has 15 amino acids. V trimming: 3 bases; J trimming: 0 bases; junction bases outside the gene matches: 5. The CDR3 here is CASSFSTGGSYEQYF. The CDR3 nucleotides read TGTGCCAGCAGTTTTAGTACGGGAGGCTCCTACGAGCAGTACTTC.

The V and J genes are TRBV11-2 and TRBJ2-3; TRBD2 matches at 8 bases. Germline CDR1 and CDR2: SGHAT and FQNNGV. The CDR3 totals 19 residues. Losses at the gene ends were 0 bases for V and 1 base for J; bases not matched to a gene: 12. The CDR3 DNA follows: TGTGCCAGCAGCTTAGATCGCGGGGGGAATATTTTGGGCACAGATACGCAGTATTTT. It yields the protein CASSLDRGGNILGTDTQYF.

This clonotype was observed a handful of times. The V gene is TRBV7-2, the J gene TRBJ2-5; D is undetermined. V lost 5 bases, J lost 0 bases, and 10 bases lay in between. The CDR3 is 14 residues long. Germline CDR1 is SGHTA and CDR2 is FQGNSA. This CDR3 is CASSPWIYQETQYF. The CDR3 DNA reads TGTGCCAGCAGCCCGTGGATTTACCAAGAGACCCAGTACTTC. The full variable domain, completed using reference TRBV7-2 and TRBJ2-5, is GAGVSQSPSNKVTEKGKDVELRCDPISGHTALYWYRQSLGQGLEFLIYFQGNSAPDKSGLPSDRFSAERTGGSVSTLTIQRTQQEDSAVYLCASSPWIYQETQYFGPGTRLLVL.

The rearrangement uses TRBV12-3 or TRBV12-4 and TRBJ2-7, with TRBD1 identical over 7 bases. The CDR3 has 15 amino acids. V was clipped by 3 bases and J by 4 bases; unmatched bases: 9. CDR3 amino acids: CASSLVTGTAYEQYF. The CDR3 nucleotides read TGTGCCAGCAGTTTGGTAACCGGGACAGCATACGAGCAGTACTTC.